The 9 T cell receptor beta chains listed next were all sequenced from one sample in a study of cytomegalovirus exposure and HLA in healthy donors. A multiplex PCR was run with 60 Vbeta primers and 13 Jbeta primers. TCRdb's copy holds only in-frame clones and misses some; the assay was immunoSEQ multiplex PCR. The top ten clones hold approximately 2% of a sample with approximately 210,000 clones, more than 60% of them seen once. Sequencing used PBMCs. The receptors were sampled from a woman aged 30 to 39 in good health and CMV-seropositive.

The rearrangement uses TRBV11-2 and TRBJ2-5; D is perhaps TRBD1 (6 bases). Looked up from germline, CDR1 is SGHAT and CDR2 is FQNNGV. The CDR3 sequence is 14 residues long. V lost 2 bases and J lost 5, with 12 bases in between. CDR3 DNA sequence: TGTGCCAGCAGCTTACAGGGGAGTAAGGAGACCCAGTACTTC. Its protein product is CASSLQGSKETQYF.

The chain recombines TRBV7-2 with TRBJ2-6; 9 bases line up with TRBD1. In germline, CDR1 is SGHTA, CDR2 FQGNSA. Unmatched junction bases numbered 2, after V lost 4 bases and J lost 1 base. The CDR3 spans 16 residues. The CDR3 loop is CASSWDRASGANVLTF. CDR3 in DNA: TGTGCCAGCAGCTGGGACAGGGCATCTGGGGCCAACGTCCTGACTTTC.

The chain joins TRBV28 to TRBJ1-2, with TRBD1 identical over 8 bases. After removal of 7 bases from V and 7 bases from J, the junction contained 8 bases not matched to a gene. The CDR3 extends over 13 amino acids. Germline V CDR1 and CDR2: MDHEN, SYDVKM. In DNA, the CDR3 is TGTGCCAGCACTAGACAGGGGCGGGGTGGCTACACCTTC. Translated: CASTRQGRGGYTF.

The CDR3 loop reads CSGTGNTGELFF. CDR3 nucleotides: TGTTCGGGGACAGGGAACACCGGGGAGCTGTTTTTT. The chain joins TRBV21-1 to TRBJ2-2; the D call of TRBD1 is as the table states it, not checked on the DNA. TRBV21-1 is a listed pseudogene. This CDR3 spans 12 amino acids.

The chain recombines TRBV13 with TRBJ1-1; D is unresolved. Germline V gene sequence: CDR1 PRHDT, CDR2 FYEKMQ (reference sequence). Trimming left V 5 bases short and J 6 bases short, with 16 bases between. The CDR3 extends over 14 amino acids. CDR3 loop: CASSTIQLSAEAFF. CDR3 DNA: TGTGCCAGCAGCACTATTCAGTTGTCAGCTGAAGCTTTCTTT.

To note about this clone: The identical CDR3 is also encoded by other nucleotide sequences in the sample. The rearrangement links TRBV7-9 to TRBJ2-5; D possibly corresponds to TRBD2 (6 bases). This CDR3 spans 13 amino acids. Germline V gene data show CDR1 as SEHNR and CDR2 as FQNEAQ (reference sequence). Deletions cut 2 bases from V and 5 bases from J, with 9 bases between. For the CDR3, the DNA is TGTGCCAGCAGCTTATCAGGGAGGGAGACCCAGTACTTC. Protein: CASSLSGRETQYF.

This clone showed up just a few times. The rearrangement links TRBV10-3 to TRBJ2-2, with TRBD2 matching 12 bases. V shed 4 bases, J shed 4 bases, and the junction held 7 bases outside the gene matches. Per germline, CDR1 ENHRY and CDR2 SYGVKD. The CDR3 spans 17 residues. CDR3 amino acids: CAISGLAGAATTGELFF. DNA for the CDR3: TGTGCCATCAGTGGACTAGCGGGGGCCGCCACCACCGGGGAGCTGTTTTTT.

The rearrangement uses TRBV5-8 and TRBJ1-4; D remains unclear. Trimming removed 4 bases from V and 3 bases from J, with 13 bases in between. Per germline, CDR1 SGHTS and CDR2 YDEGEE. The CDR3 has 15 amino acids. The CDR3 DNA follows: TGTGCCAGCAGCACGGGTTCTGCAGCTAATGAAAAACTGTTTTTT. Encoded protein: CASSTGSAANEKLFF.

The chain has TRBV4-3 and TRBJ2-2; TRBD1 aligns across 7 bases. The length of the CDR3 is 16 residues. Germline V gene sequence: CDR1 LGHNA, CDR2 YSLEER. V lost 1 base to trimming and J lost 2 bases; unmatched junction nucleotides: 4. The DNA for the CDR3 is TGCGCCAGCAGCCAAGCGGGACAGCCTAACACCGGGGAGCTGTTTTTT. It encodes CASSQAGQPNTGELFF.